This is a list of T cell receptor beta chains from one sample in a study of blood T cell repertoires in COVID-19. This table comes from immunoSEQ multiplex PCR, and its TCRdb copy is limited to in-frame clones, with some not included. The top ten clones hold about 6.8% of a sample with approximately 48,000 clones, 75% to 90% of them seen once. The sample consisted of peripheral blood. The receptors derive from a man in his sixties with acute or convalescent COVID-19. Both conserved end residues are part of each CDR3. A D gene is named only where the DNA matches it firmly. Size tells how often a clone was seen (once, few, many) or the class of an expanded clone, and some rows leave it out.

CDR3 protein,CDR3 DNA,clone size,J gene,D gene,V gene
CAWSPGTGGQNTEAFF,TGTGCCTGGAGTCCCGGGACAGGGGGGCAGAACACTGAAGCTTTCTTT,-,TRBJ1-1,TRBD1,TRBV30
CASSEGGPQETQYF,TGTGCCAGCAGTGAGGGAGGGCCCCAGGAGACCCAGTACTTC,-,TRBJ2-5,TRBD2,TRBV2
CSVAGTSGSTDTQYF,TGCAGCGTTGCCGGGACTAGCGGTAGCACAGATACGCAGTATTTT,-,TRBJ2-3,TRBD2,TRBV29-1
CASSHRSFQETQYF,TGTGCCAGCAGCCATCGGAGTTTCCAAGAGACCCAGTACTTC,-,TRBJ2-5,-,TRBV3-1/TRBV3-2
CASSGALSYEQYF,TGTGCCAGCAGCGGGGCCCTCTCCTACGAGCAGTACTTC,medium-sized,TRBJ2-7,-,TRBV7-8
CASRGRGEWEKLFF,TGTGCCAGCAGGGGGAGGGGGGAATGGGAAAAACTGTTTTTT,-,TRBJ1-4,-,TRBV28
CASSPGDNNSPLHF,TGTGCCAGCAGCCCCGGGGATAATAATTCACCCCTCCACTTT,-,TRBJ1-6,-,TRBV7-9
CASSPWTERNEKLFF,TGTGCCTCGAGCCCCTGGACAGAACGAAATGAAAAACTGTTTTTT,-,TRBJ1-4,-,TRBV19
CASSLDRVGVNEQFF,TGTGCCAGCAGCTTAGACAGGGTGGGAGTCAATGAGCAGTTCTTC,-,TRBJ2-1,TRBD1,TRBV7-3
CASSQDLGAYEQYF,TGTGCCAGCAGCCAAGATCTCGGGGCCTACGAGCAGTACTTC,-,TRBJ2-7,-,TRBV4-2
CASSLAQGTDTQYF,TGTGCCAGCAGCTTGGCACAAGGCACAGATACGCAGTATTTT,-,TRBJ2-3,-,TRBV7-8
CASSSTGTSGEQYF,TGCGCCAGCAGCTCGACCGGGACTAGCGGCGAGCAGTACTTC,few,TRBJ2-7,TRBD2,TRBV5-1
CASSYPNGLAGGSDTQYF,TGTGCCAGCAGTTACCCGAATGGACTAGCGGGAGGGTCAGATACGCAGTATTTT,-,TRBJ2-3,TRBD2,TRBV2
CASSPWLAGDYEQYF,TGTGCCAGCAGCCCCTGGCTAGCGGGGGACTACGAGCAGTACTTC,-,TRBJ2-7,TRBD2,TRBV7-9
CASRLAPTGALAYNSPLHF,TGTGCAAGTCGCTTAGCCCCGACAGGGGCTTTGGCCTATAATTCACCCCTCCACTTT,-,TRBJ1-6,-,TRBV12-2
CASSWSATNEKLFF,TGCGCCAGCAGCTGGAGCGCAACTAATGAAAAACTGTTTTTT,-,TRBJ1-4,-,TRBV5-1
CASSGGGSITEAFF,TGCGCCAGCAGTGGAGGGGGCAGTATAACTGAAGCTTTCTTT,-,TRBJ1-1,TRBD1,TRBV10-2
CASSPTGTSSGNTIYF,TGTGCCAGCTCACCGACCGGGACTTCCTCTGGAAACACCATATATTTT,-,TRBJ1-3,-,TRBV18
CASSGSLAGNEQYF,TGTGCCAGCAGTGGAAGCCTAGCGGGAAACGAGCAGTACTTC,-,TRBJ2-7,TRBD2,TRBV2
CASSPIQGRETQYF,TGTGCCAGCAGCCCAATACAGGGTAGGGAGACCCAGTACTTC,-,TRBJ2-5,-,TRBV28
CASSLGLQQNTEAFF,TGTGCCAGCTCACTGGGCTTACAGCAGAACACTGAAGCTTTCTTT,-,TRBJ1-1,-,TRBV18
CASSPRGTPDTQYF,TGTGCCAGCAGTCCCAGGGGGACCCCAGATACGCAGTATTTT,-,TRBJ2-3,TRBD1,TRBV6-6
CASSPAGAGGNTEAFF,TGTGCCAGCAGTCCTGCGGGGGCAGGAGGCAACACTGAAGCTTTCTTT,-,TRBJ1-1,-,TRBV6-6
CASSRTSGGYEQYF,TGTGCCAGCAGTCGGACTAGCGGGGGCTACGAGCAGTACTTC,once,TRBJ2-7,TRBD2,TRBV28
CASSLYPGSFRPSTDTQYF,TGTGCCAGCAGCTTATATCCCGGGAGCTTCCGACCTAGCACAGATACGCAGTATTTT,-,TRBJ2-3,-,TRBV7-2
CASSERGRYLSPLHF,TGTGCCAGCAGTGAAAGGGGCAGGTATTTGTCACCCCTCCACTTT,-,TRBJ1-6,-,TRBV2
CASSLGLAGGRTGELFF,TGTGCCAGCAGCCTCGGACTAGCGGGGGGGAGGACCGGGGAGCTGTTTTTT,once,TRBJ2-2,TRBD2,TRBV4-2
CATSEQGGQETQYF,TGTGCCACCAGTGAGCAGGGCGGTCAAGAGACCCAGTACTTC,-,TRBJ2-5,-,TRBV24-1
CASSAGPYEQYF,TGTGCCAGTAGCGCAGGGCCCTACGAGCAGTACTTC,-,TRBJ2-7,-,TRBV19
CASSSGTGTDTQYF,TGTGCCAGCAGCTCCGGGACAGGCACAGATACGCAGTATTTT,once,TRBJ2-3,TRBD1,TRBV7-3
CASSHGGATYNEQFF,TGCGCCAGCTCCCACGGGGGGGCGACATACAATGAGCAGTTCTTC,once,TRBJ2-1,TRBD2,TRBV5-1
CSVDTLAGVGRFF,TGCAGCGTTGACACACTAGCGGGAGTAGGACGGTTCTTC,-,TRBJ2-1,TRBD2,TRBV29-1
CASNPQGVGPQHF,TGTGCCAGCAACCCACAGGGGGTCGGGCCCCAGCATTTT,-,TRBJ1-5,TRBD1,TRBV6-1
CASSYRTDEKLFF,TGTGCCAGCAGTTACCGGACAGATGAAAAACTGTTTTTT,once,TRBJ1-4,-,TRBV6-5
CAISESTANTEAFF,TGTGCCATCAGTGAGTCGACAGCGAACACTGAAGCTTTCTTT,-,TRBJ1-1,-,TRBV10-3
CASSVPGLALNTGELFF,TGTGCCAGCAGTGTTCCGGGACTAGCCTTGAACACCGGGGAGCTGTTTTTT,once,TRBJ2-2,TRBD2,TRBV27
CASSKQAGTGATGELFF,TGTGCCAGCAGCAAACAGGCCGGGACAGGGGCCACCGGGGAGCTGTTTTTT,-,TRBJ2-2,TRBD1,TRBV9
CASLQSTDTQYF,TGTGCCAGCTTGCAGAGCACAGATACGCAGTATTTT,-,TRBJ2-3,-,TRBV2
CATKEGTSPTYEQYF,TGTGCCACCAAAGAGGGGACTAGCCCTACTTACGAGCAGTACTTC,few,TRBJ2-7,TRBD2,TRBV2
CASVESDRPPVYGYTF,TGTGCCAGTGTAGAGTCGGACAGACCTCCCGTCTATGGCTACACCTTC,-,TRBJ1-2,-,TRBV19
CASSIALSDRFRTF,TGTGCCAGTAGTATAGCCCTGTCGGACAGGTTCCGCACCTTC,-,TRBJ1-2,TRBD1,TRBV19
CASSGRGVKANEQFF,TGTGCCAGTAGTGGCAGGGGGGTAAAGGCCAATGAGCAGTTCTTC,-,TRBJ2-1,-,TRBV19
CASSPAGTTFTGELFF,TGTGCCAGCAGCCCCGCCGGGACTACCTTCACCGGGGAGCTGTTTTTT,-,TRBJ2-2,TRBD2,TRBV14
CASSFRQGTDTQYF,TGTGCCAGCAGCTTTCGACAGGGCACAGATACGCAGTATTTT,-,TRBJ2-3,-,TRBV11-2
CASNLAGGKVEETQYF,TGTGCCAGCAACCTAGCGGGAGGGAAGGTTGAAGAGACCCAGTACTTC,-,TRBJ2-5,TRBD2,TRBV3-1/TRBV3-2
CASSLGYGATDTQYF,TGTGCCAGCAGCCTAGGCTATGGGGCCACAGATACGCAGTATTTT,-,TRBJ2-3,-,TRBV7-3
CSVSTGGWSGAEQFF,TGCAGCGTTTCGACCGGGGGATGGAGCGGCGCGGAGCAGTTCTTC,once,TRBJ2-1,-,TRBV29-1
CAIENGRSGAKNIQYF,TGTGCCATCGAGAATGGGAGGAGTGGGGCCAAAAACATTCAGTACTTC,-,TRBJ2-4,-,TRBV7-2
CASRLRQKPSYEQYF,TGCGCCAGCAGACTCCGACAGAAACCCTCCTACGAGCAGTACTTC,few,TRBJ2-7,-,TRBV10-1
CASSDRDVNTEAFF,TGTGCCAGCAGTGACAGGGACGTGAACACTGAAGCTTTCTTT,-,TRBJ1-1,TRBD1,TRBV27